The clone carrying this T cell receptor (beta chain) was seen repeatedly, ten times or more. The source of the sample is a study of identical twins. Template switching (which added a universal primer site) was used, and cDNA carried unique molecular identifiers. TCRdb re-called the 5' RACE reads with MiXCR, one entry per CDR3 protein. The data show over 600,000 distinct CDR3 sequences, around 20% seen once. CDR1 is DFQATT and CDR2 is SNEGSKA in the germline V gene (reference sequence). The length of the CDR3 is 13 residues. Trimming removed 1 base from V and 7 bases from J, with 13 bases in between. These same records also appear under a second study, on T cells expressing NK-cell markers.

The rearrangement uses TRBV20-1 and TRBJ1-2, with D uncertain. This TCR was recovered from a woman aged 18-29 years in good health. The sequenced sample was PBMCs. The CDR3 protein is CSARVMEESGYTF. DNA for the CDR3: TGCAGTGCTAGAGTCATGGAGGAGAGTGGCTACACCTTC.